The 32 T cell receptor beta chains below were found in one sample sequenced in a study of T cells in Graves' hyperthyroidism and ophthalmopathy. Amplification of TCR beta CDR3 regions was performed using RNA transcripts as template. In the first-round RT-PCR of the TCR CDR3, the HTBI primer set was used. TCRdb re-analysed the multiplex PCR reads in MiXCR, keeping a single row per CDR3 protein. The top ten clones hold about 8.9% of a sample with hundreds of thousands of distinct CDR3 sequences, 38% of them seen once. Sample: blood. Source of these receptors: a man aged 18 to 30 with Graves' hyperthyroidism.

This clonotype has only a few counts. The chain links TRBV4-3 to TRBJ1-5; TRBD1 is a possible D gene (6 bases). Germline V lookup: CDR1 LGHNA, CDR2 YSLEER. This CDR3 region has 15 residues. The germline V and J ends were trimmed by 4 bases and 3 bases, with 13 bases remaining between them. This chain's CDR3 is CASSPTGGPNQPQHF. In DNA, the CDR3 is TGCGCCAGCAGCCCGACAGGAGGTCCCAATCAGCCCCAGCATTTT.

V usage is TRBV6-5 and J usage is TRBJ2-5; D ambiguous. Germline CDR1 reads MNHEY; CDR2 reads SVGAGI. CDR3 size: 13 residues. V lost 2 bases to trimming and J lost 5 bases, with 9 bases between them. CDR3: CASSYDTKETQYF. In DNA form, the CDR3 reads TGTGCCAGCAGTTACGACACAAAGGAGACCCAGTACTTC.

This clonotype has more than one count but fewer than ten. A much bigger clone sits one base away, suggesting this may be a read error. This chain uses TRBV29-1 with TRBJ2-2; no reliable D call. CDR1 SQVTM and CDR2 ANQGSEA come from the germline V gene. V lost 7 bases, J lost 1 base, and 10 bases lay in between. The CDR3 spans 13 residues. In nucleotides, the CDR3 is TGCAGCGCTGCACTCCTGAACACCGGGGAGCTGTTTTTT. Protein: CSAALLNTGELFF.

This clonotype was picked up many times. J is TRBJ1-1 and V is TRBV20-1; no definite D call. V was pared by 1 base and J by 5 bases, with 11 bases between. The CDR3 runs to 13 residues. Germline CDR1 DFQATT, CDR2 SNEGSKA (reference sequence). The CDR3 region is CSARADSRTEAFF. The DNA of the CDR3 is TGCAGTGCTAGAGCTGACTCGAGGACTGAAGCTTTCTTT.

This clonotype has a count of ten or more. The genes are TRBV29-1 and TRBJ2-5; 7 bases line up with TRBD1. CDR3 length: 13 residues. Per germline, CDR1 SQVTM and CDR2 ANQGSEA. The junction had 1 base not matched to a gene; V was cut back by 1 base and J by 2 bases. The CDR3 DNA is TGCAGCGTTGAAGTGGGACAGCAAGAGACCCAGTACTTC. This gives the protein CSVEVGQQETQYF.

This clonotype was counted at least ten times. The chain employs TRBV19 and TRBJ1-2; possibly TRBD1 for D (5 bases). The V end lost 5 bases, the J end lost 4 bases, and 14 bases lay between the germline ends. Germline V CDR1 and CDR2: LNHDA, SQIVND (reference sequence). This CDR3 comprises 14 residues. The CDR3 region is CASSPSLGAYGYTF. Written as DNA, the CDR3 is TGTGCCAGTAGTCCTTCCTTAGGGGCCTATGGCTACACCTTC.

Points on this clonotype: Sequence at one end of the junction differs from germline and may be a read error. This chain joins TRBV15 and TRBJ2-6; possibly TRBD1 for D (5 bases). The CDR3 is 15 amino acids. The germline gives CDR1 LNHNV, CDR2 YYDKDF (reference sequence). CDR3 in DNA: TGTGCCACCACCGTCAGGGCGCCTGGGGCCAACGTCCTGGCTTTC. Translation gives CATTVRAPGANVLAF.

Only one count was recorded for this clonotype. This may come from a read error, since a much larger clone is one base off. The chain is built from TRBV7-2 and TRBJ1-2; TRBD1 matches at 7 bases. Germline values: CDR1 SGHTA, CDR2 FQGNSA. The CDR3 sequence is 14 residues long. The junction had 3 bases not matched to a gene; V was cut back by 1 base and J by 4 bases. This CDR3 reads CTSSLEGTAYGYTF. As DNA, the CDR3 is TGTACCAGCAGCTTAGAAGGGACAGCCTATGGCTACACCTTC.

Turning to this clonotype: Just one base apart from a much larger clone, this may be a read error. The J gene is TRBJ1-1, the V gene TRBV5-1; 9 bases align to TRBD1. The CDR3 sequence is 14 residues long. V shed 5 bases, J shed 6 bases, and the junction held 8 bases outside the gene matches. Per the germline V gene, CDR1 is SGHRS and CDR2 is YFSETQ. The CDR3 protein is CASRYTGGTAEAFF. In nucleotides, the CDR3 is TGCGCCAGCAGATACACAGGGGGCACCGCTGAAGCTTTCTTT.

This clonotype has a handful of counts. V and J are TRBV9 and TRBJ2-7; D is ambiguous. Trimming cost V 3 bases and J 8 bases, with 18 bases left between them. This CDR3 spans 14 amino acids. CDR1 SGDLS and CDR2 YYNGEE come from the germline V gene. CDR3 protein: CASSAAVASEQQYF. The CDR3 coding sequence is TGTGCCAGCAGCGCAGCCGTTGCGTCAGAGCAGCAGTACTTC.

The chain recombines TRBV29-1 with TRBJ1-2; D is unresolved. The V and J ends lost 0 bases and 7 bases respectively, with 12 bases between them. The CDR3 length is 13 residues. From germline, CDR1 is SQVTM and CDR2 ANQGSEA. Here the CDR3 DNA reads TGCAGCGTTGAAGATCTGGGGTGGCGTGGCTACACCTTC. Amino acids: CSVEDLGWRGYTF.

This chain connects TRBV5-4 to TRBJ2-7; 11 nucleotides agree with TRBD2. V trimming: 3 bases; J trimming: 5 bases; junction bases outside the gene matches: 10. The CDR3 has 16 residues. Germline-derived CDR1 and CDR2 are SGHNT and YYREEE (reference sequence). CDR3 in amino acids: CASSSGTSGEFDEQYF. CDR3 in DNA: TGTGCCAGCAGCTCAGGGACTAGCGGCGAGTTCGACGAGCAGTACTTC.

This clonotype has only one observation. The V call is TRBV29-1, the J call TRBJ1-1; D might be TRBD1 (5 bases). Germline V gene lookup returns CDR1 SQVTM and CDR2 ANQGSEA. With 8 bases removed from V and 2 bases from J, the gap between germline ends came to 12 bases. The CDR3 has 12 amino acids. DNA of the CDR3: TGCAGCTTAGGGACGGCAAACACTGAAGCTTTCTTT. Translation: CSLGTANTEAFF.

This clonotype was observed at least ten times. V usage is TRBV10-3 and J usage is TRBJ2-7; D might be TRBD1 (6 bases). This CDR3 is built from 14 residues. V was trimmed by 2 bases and J by 4 bases, leaving 12 bases between them. Germline CDR1 ENHRY, CDR2 SYGVKD. The CDR3 region has the DNA TGTGCCATCAGTGAGCCAGGGGCCCCTTACGAGCAGTACTTC. The encoded protein is CAISEPGAPYEQYF.

The chain combines TRBV19 with TRBJ1-3, with D uncertain. Germline V lookup: CDR1 LNHDA, CDR2 SQIVND (reference sequence). The CDR3 length is 16 residues. The germline V and J ends were trimmed by 3 bases and 0 bases, with 12 bases remaining between them. CDR3 in amino acids: CASSMELWGSGNTIYF. For the CDR3, the DNA is TGTGCCAGTAGTATGGAACTCTGGGGCTCTGGAAACACCATATATTTT.

The genes are TRBV7-2 and TRBJ1-3; 7 bases fit TRBD1. CDR1 and CDR2 (germline): SGHTA, FQGNSA. With 1 base clipped from V and 0 bases from J, the junction kept 3 bases outside the gene matches. The CDR3 length is 16 residues. The CDR3 DNA reads TGTGCCAGCAGCTTAGGGGACAGCCTCTCTGGAAACACCATATATTTT. Residues: CASSLGDSLSGNTIYF.

This sequence joins TRBV20-1 and TRBJ1-1; D ambiguous. Germline V CDR1 and CDR2: DFQATT, SNEGSKA (reference sequence). This CDR3 is 15 amino acids long. Trimming shortened V by 3 bases and J by 3 bases, and 17 bases separated the two germline ends. The CDR3 loop is CSASGKLPGDTEAFF. The CDR3 DNA sequence: TGCAGTGCTAGTGGTAAGCTCCCCGGGGACACTGAAGCTTTCTTT.

This clonotype occurred a few times. This chain joins TRBV4-3 and TRBJ2-7; D unclear. This CDR3 spans 14 amino acids. The V end lost 1 base, the J end lost 4 bases, and 11 bases lay between the germline ends. Germline CDR1 LGHNA, CDR2 YSLEER. The CDR3 here is CASSQGQDRYEQYF. The CDR3 bases are TGCGCCAGCAGCCAAGGACAAGACCGTTACGAGCAGTACTTC.

The genes are TRBV7-9 and TRBJ2-7; D is uncertain. Germline V CDR1 and CDR2: SEHNR, FQNEAQ (reference sequence). V was cut by 2 bases and J by 10 bases, with 12 bases left in between. The CDR3 has 12 amino acids. The CDR3, as DNA: TGTGCCAGCAGCTTAACTCCCGGGCAACAGTACTTC. It translates to CASSLTPGQQYF.

This chain links TRBV20-1 with TRBJ2-7, with D possibly being TRBD2 (6 bases). This CDR3 region has 13 residues. V was trimmed by 3 bases and J by 5 bases, leaving 14 bases between them. Looked up from germline, CDR1 is DFQATT and CDR2 is SNEGSKA (reference sequence). For the CDR3, the DNA is TGCAGTGCTAGGAGGAGGGCCTTCCACGAGCAGTACTTC. Amino acid sequence: CSARRRAFHEQYF.

The CDR3 DNA sequence: TGCAGCGTTACGAGACAGGGGGCCGAGCAGTACTTC. It specifies CSVTRQGAEQYF. This rearrangement joins TRBV29-1 to TRBJ2-7; TRBD1 agrees at 10 bases. The CDR3 extends over 12 amino acids. J was trimmed by 6 bases and V by 5 bases; bases with no gene match: 4. Germline CDR1 and CDR2: SQVTM and ANQGSEA.

The CDR3 loop is CASSERHTPNSPLHF. The DNA of the CDR3 is TGTGCCAGCAGCGAGAGACATACCCCCAATTCACCCCTCCACTTT. The chain employs TRBV7-6 and TRBJ1-6; no clear D. There are 15 residues in the CDR3. V dropped 5 bases and J dropped 7 bases, with 15 bases sitting between them. The germline V gene encodes CDR1 SGHVS and CDR2 FNYEAQ.

The rearrangement joins TRBV20-1 to TRBJ1-3, with D hard to call. From germline, CDR1 is DFQATT and CDR2 SNEGSKA (reference sequence). The CDR3 spans 17 residues. V lost 0 bases, J lost 0 bases, and 15 bases lay in between. CDR3 region: CSARERTSSFSGNTIYF. CDR3 coding DNA: TGCAGTGCTAGAGAGCGGACTAGTAGCTTCTCTGGAAACACCATATATTTT.

The chain has TRBV5-1 and TRBJ2-2; possibly TRBD1 for D (5 bases). The V gene lost 1 base and the J gene lost 3 bases, with 10 bases spanning the gap. The length of the CDR3 is 15 residues. Germline-derived CDR1 and CDR2 are SGHRS and YFSETQ. CDR3 bases: TGCGCCAGCAGCTTGTCCCTAGGGGACACCGGGGAGCTGTTTTTT. Protein sequence: CASSLSLGDTGELFF.

The chain is built from TRBV20-1 and TRBJ2-6; TRBD2 agrees at 12 bases. The CDR3 totals 17 residues. Per germline, CDR1 DFQATT and CDR2 SNEGSKA (reference sequence). V was clipped by 6 bases and J by 0 bases; unmatched bases: 6. The CDR3 DNA is TGCAGTGCCCGAGGGGGACTAGCGGGCTCTGGGGCCAACGTCCTGACTTTC. Amino acid sequence: CSARGGLAGSGANVLTF.

This clonotype was observed a few times. The rearrangement joins TRBV6-1 to TRBJ1-5; possible D gene TRBD1, 5 bases. CDR3 size: 12 residues. CDR1 is MNHNS, CDR2 SASEGT, per germline. V shed 9 bases and J shed 3 bases, with 9 bases lying between them. The CDR3 DNA sequence: TGTGCCAGTCGACAGAACAATCAGCCCCAGCATTTT. Encoded protein: CASRQNNQPQHF.

The rearrangement uses TRBV2 and TRBJ1-1; a weak D match, TRBD1 (6 bases). Germline V lookup: CDR1 SNHLY, CDR2 FYNNEI. The CDR3 length is 14 residues. Between the trimmed V and J ends, which lost 8 bases and 0 bases, there was a span of 13 bases. The CDR3 region is CASGPDRLNTEAFF. In DNA form, the CDR3 reads TGTGCCAGCGGACCGGACAGACTGAACACTGAAGCTTTCTTT.

This clonotype has only a few counts. The chain's CDR3 is CASRSTPGQNQPQHF. The CDR3 DNA reads as TGTGCCAGCAGGTCGACCCCGGGACAGAATCAGCCCCAGCATTTT. The rearrangement uses TRBV6-2 or TRBV6-3 and TRBJ1-5; TRBD1 aligns across 7 bases. This CDR3 spans 15 amino acids. J gave up 4 bases and V 6 bases, and 9 bases lay outside the gene matches. Germline loops: CDR1 MNHEY, CDR2 SVGEGT.

The chain links TRBV19 to TRBJ1-3, with a tentative D call TRBD1 (6 bases). The CDR3 consists of 14 residues. Germline lookup yields CDR1 LNHDA and CDR2 SQIVND (reference sequence). Trimming took off 3 bases at V and 6 bases at J, with 12 bases between the two ends. The CDR3 coding sequence is TGTGCCAGTAGTATCCTCCGACAGGAAAACACCATATATTTT. Translated: CASSILRQENTIYF.

The table lists this clonotype with many counts. J is TRBJ1-5 and V is TRBV5-1; D call uncertain. Trimming removed 3 bases from V and 11 bases from J, with 3 bases in between. This CDR3 has 9 residues. The germline gives CDR1 SGHRS, CDR2 YFSETQ. The CDR3 DNA is TGCGCCAGCAGCTGCTCCCAGCATTTT. It yields the protein CASSCSQHF.

A few counts support this clonotype. CDR3 nucleotides: TGTGCCAGCAGCTTGGCGGTGTACGGCACAGATACGCAGTATTTT. As protein: CASSLAVYGTDTQYF. V usage is TRBV7-9 and J usage is TRBJ2-3; D gene uncertain. There are 15 residues in the CDR3. The germline V and J ends were trimmed by 3 bases and 1 base, with 11 bases remaining between them. Per germline, CDR1 SEHNR and CDR2 FQNEAQ (reference sequence).

This clonotype was seen many times. The V gene is TRBV7-9, the J gene TRBJ2-5, with TRBD2 matching over 10 bases. Germline-derived CDR1 and CDR2 are SEHNR and FQNEAQ (reference sequence). The CDR3 spans 16 residues. The J segment lost 0 bases and the V segment lost 6 bases, leaving 7 bases of the junction unmatched. CDR3 sequence reads: CASSSLAGGNQETQYF. The CDR3 DNA follows: TGTGCCAGCAGTTCGTTAGCGGGGGGTAACCAAGAGACCCAGTACTTC.